The sequence of this TCR beta chain was determined in a study of CD8 T cells in Susac syndrome. As concerns this clonotype: The antigen is unknown.

Reverse transcription of roughly 0.5 to 1 ug RNA was performed with random hexamers. The TCR beta CDR3 was amplified by immunoSEQ multiplex PCR across 54 Vbeta, 13 Jbeta. TCRdb recomputed calls from the immunoSEQ multiplex PCR reads with MiXCR, one row per CDR3 protein. The data show about 140,000 distinct CDR3 sequences, almost 96% seen once. V shed 3 bases and J shed 2 bases, with 14 bases lying between them. CDR1 is DFQATT, CDR2 SNEGSKA, per germline (reference sequence). This CDR3 has 14 amino acids. Notes on the study in general: Clonal expansion was not seen in any Susac syndrome CD4+ T cell repertoire.

This clonotype was obtained from a human donor with Susac syndrome. The chain recombines TRBV20-1 with TRBJ2-7; possible D gene TRBD2, 6 bases. The sample consisted of CD4+ T cells from PBMCs. The CDR3 reads CSARGSSATYEQYF. In DNA, the CDR3 is TGCAGTGCTAGGGGATCTAGCGCGACCTACGAGCAGTACTTC.